The 27 T cell receptor beta chains below were found in one sample sequenced in a study of blood T cell repertoires in COVID-19. Here immunoSEQ multiplex PCR was the method, and the copy in TCRdb shows in-frame clones only, minus some. The sample has approximately 180,000 clones, approximately 85% seen once. Sequencing was done on a sample of peripheral blood. The receptors shown here come from a man in his 60s with acute or convalescent COVID-19.

The V call is TRBV2, the J call TRBJ2-5; a weak D match, TRBD1 (6 bases). Germline CDR1 SNHLY, CDR2 FYNNEI. The CDR3 has 17 amino acids. The V end was cut by 4 bases, the J end by 1 base, with 19 bases between. This CDR3 is CASSGGQGRPGQETQYF. The CDR3 bases are TGTGCCAGCAGTGGGGGACAAGGCCGGCCTGGCCAAGAGACCCAGTACTTC.

The rearrangement uses TRBV5-4 and TRBJ2-1, with TRBD2 matching 9 bases. The trim removed 3 bases at V and 7 bases at J, leaving 11 bases unmatched. The CDR3 covers 16 residues. CDR1 is SGHNT and CDR2 is YYREEE in the germline V gene (reference sequence). Here the CDR3 DNA reads TGTGCCAGCAGCTGGGGGGGGGTAGCGGGAGCTAATGAGCAGTTCTTC. It is translated as CASSWGGVAGANEQFF.

This sequence joins TRBV27 and TRBJ2-1; the match to TRBD2 covers 12 bases. The CDR3 covers 15 residues. CDR1 is MNHEY and CDR2 is SMNVEV in the germline V gene (reference sequence). Trimming took 3 bases from V and 6 from J; bases not matched to a gene: 3. CDR3 protein: CASSFRLAGVNEQFF. CDR3 nucleotide sequence: TGTGCCAGCAGTTTTAGACTAGCGGGAGTCAATGAGCAGTTCTTC.

This chain links TRBV7-9 with TRBJ2-1, with 7 nucleotides matching TRBD2. V gave up 4 bases and J gave up 0 bases; unmatched junction bases: 9. The CDR3 loop spans 17 amino acids. Germline lookup yields CDR1 SEHNR and CDR2 FQNEAQ (reference sequence). CDR3 sequence: CASSSTTSANSYNEQFF. The CDR3 coding sequence is TGTGCCAGCAGCTCGACCACTAGCGCTAACTCCTACAATGAGCAGTTCTTC.

The chain is built from TRBV9 and TRBJ2-2, with 7 bases fitting TRBD1. Looked up from germline, CDR1 is SGDLS and CDR2 is YYNGEE. Trimming at V came to 3 bases and at J to 6 bases, leaving 11 bases not matched to a gene. This CDR3 spans 16 amino acids. CDR3 sequence reads: CASSADNRGFSGELFF. CDR3 sequence (DNA): TGTGCCAGCAGCGCGGATAACAGGGGTTTTTCCGGGGAGCTGTTTTTT. Using reference TRBV9 and TRBJ2-2 for the parts outside the CDR3, the full variable domain is DSGVTQTPKHLITATGQRVTLRCSPRSGDLSVYWYQQSLDQGLQFLIQYYNGEERAKGNILERFSAQQFPDLHSELNLSSLELGDSALYFCASSADNRGFSGELFFGEGSRLTVL.

J is TRBJ2-2 and V is TRBV7-2, with 13 bases that match TRBD2. This CDR3 contains 17 residues. The V and J ends lost 5 bases and 1 base, in that order; junction bases with no gene match: 4. Germline values: CDR1 SGHTA, CDR2 FQGNSA. CDR3 in DNA: TGTGCCAGCAGCAGGGGACTAGCGGGATGGAACACCGGGGAGCTGTTTTTT. Its protein product is CASSRGLAGWNTGELFF.

The chain uses TRBV28 and TRBJ1-1; 8 positions agree with TRBD1. From germline, CDR1 is MDHEN and CDR2 SYDVKM. V gave up 6 bases and J gave up 1 base; unmatched junction bases: 4. This CDR3 is built from 14 residues. DNA of the CDR3: TGTGCCAGCAGGCGGACAGGGCAGAACACTGAAGCTTTCTTT. It is translated as CASRRTGQNTEAFF.

The chain joins TRBV5-1 to TRBJ1-4; TRBD1 agrees at 7 bases. The CDR3 is 15 residues long. CDR1 is SGHRS and CDR2 is YFSETQ in the germline V gene. V shed 4 bases and J 2 bases; nucleotides not matched to a gene: 5. This CDR3 reads CASSAAGGTNEKLFF. The CDR3 DNA reads TGCGCCAGCAGCGCCGCAGGGGGGACTAATGAAAAACTGTTTTTT.

This clone occurred a few times. V usage is TRBV28 and J usage is TRBJ2-1, with 7 bases matching TRBD1. This CDR3 spans 15 amino acids. Germline V gene sequence: CDR1 MDHEN, CDR2 SYDVKM. The J segment lost 9 bases and the V segment lost 2 bases, leaving 10 bases of the junction unmatched. The CDR3 bases are TGTGCCAGCAGTTTACTCCTGAGGGGGCGCGTTGAGCAGTTCTTC. This gives the protein CASSLLLRGRVEQFF. Together with reference TRBV28 and TRBJ2-1, the CDR3 gives the full variable domain: DVKVTQSSRYLVKRTGEKVFLECVQDMDHENMFWYRQDPGLGLRLIYFSYDVKMKEKGDIPEGYSVSREKKERFSLILESASTNQTSMYLCASSLLLRGRVEQFFGPGTRLTVL.

The chain uses TRBV15 and TRBJ2-1, with 15 bases matching TRBD2. Germline CDR1 LNHNV, CDR2 YYDKDF (reference sequence). The CDR3 loop spans 16 amino acids. The V segment lost 1 base and the J segment 9 bases; nucleotides outside the gene matches: 4. CDR3 sequence: CATSRGGTSGRTEQFF. CDR3 nucleotide sequence: TGTGCCACCAGCAGAGGAGGGACTAGCGGGAGGACTGAGCAGTTCTTC. The entire variable domain, with the rest obtained from reference TRBV15 and TRBJ2-1, is as follows: DAMVIQNPRYQVTQFGKPVTLSCSQTLNHNVMYWYQQKSSQAPKLLFHYYDKDFNNEADTPDNFQSRRPNTSFCFLDIRSPGLGDTAMYLCATSRGGTSGRTEQFFGPGTRLTVL.

The chain links TRBV7-2 to TRBJ1-5, with D unresolved. Germline values: CDR1 SGHTA, CDR2 FQGNSA. The CDR3 runs 15 residues. V lost 0 bases, J lost 3 bases, and 9 bases lay in between. Written as DNA, the CDR3 is TGTGCCAGCAGCTTAGCCACAGCCTACAATCAGCCCCAGCATTTT. Translation gives CASSLATAYNQPQHF.

This chain links TRBV2 with TRBJ1-3; the D is unclear. The germline V gene encodes CDR1 SNHLY and CDR2 FYNNEI. Trimming removed 2 bases from V and 1 base from J, with 9 bases in between. The CDR3 sequence is 15 residues long. The chain's CDR3 is CASSEQETSGNTIYF. The CDR3 DNA reads as TGTGCCAGCAGTGAACAAGAAACTTCTGGAAACACCATATATTTT.

This rearrangement joins TRBV15 to TRBJ1-1, with D maybe TRBD1 (6 bases). Deletions cut 1 base from V and 0 bases from J, with 9 bases between. This CDR3 contains 15 residues. The germline CDR1 and CDR2 sequences are LNHNV and YYDKDF (reference sequence). CDR3 DNA: TGTGCCACCAGCAGAGCCACAGGGTTGAACACTGAAGCTTTCTTT. Residues: CATSRATGLNTEAFF.

The chain carries TRBV5-1 and TRBJ1-6; 8 positions agree with TRBD1. The CDR3 totals 17 residues. Germline CDR1 and CDR2: SGHRS and YFSETQ. V trimming: 4 bases; J trimming: 7 bases; junction bases outside the gene matches: 13. CDR3 in DNA: TGCGCCAGCAGCCACAATCAACAGGGGGGCGTGAATTCACCCCTCCACTTT. As protein: CASSHNQQGGVNSPLHF. The complete variable domain, with remaining parts taken from reference TRBV5-1 and TRBJ1-6, reads KAGVTQTPRYLIKTRGQQVTLSCSPISGHRSVSWYQQTPGQGLQFLFEYFSETQRNKGNFPGRFSGRQFSNSRSEMNVSTLELGDSALYLCASSHNQQGGVNSPLHFGNGTRLTVT.

This chain uses TRBV5-1 with TRBJ2-3; 13 bases align to TRBD2. V was pared by 4 bases and J by 2 bases, with 10 bases of the junction left unmatched. Germline V gene sequence: CDR1 SGHRS, CDR2 YFSETQ. The CDR3 length is 18 residues. CDR3 in amino acids: CASSPQLAGGPPTDTQYF. Here the CDR3 DNA reads TGCGCCAGCAGCCCGCAACTAGCGGGAGGGCCCCCCACAGATACGCAGTATTTT.

The V gene is TRBV7-2, the J gene TRBJ1-1; perhaps TRBD1 as D (5 bases). Germline CDR1 and CDR2: SGHTA and FQGNSA. The CDR3 is 14 residues long. The V end was cut by 5 bases, the J end by 4 bases, with 14 bases between. The chain's CDR3 is CASSGSQGGTEAFF. In nucleotides, the CDR3 is TGTGCCAGCAGCGGTTCCCAGGGAGGCACTGAAGCTTTCTTT.

The rearrangement joins TRBV7-8 to TRBJ1-1, with 9 nucleotides matching TRBD1. This CDR3 is built from 14 residues. Per the germline V gene, CDR1 is SGHVS and CDR2 is FQNEAQ. V was clipped by 2 bases and J by 4 bases; unmatched bases: 2. DNA of the CDR3: TGTGCCAGCAGCTTAAGACAGGGGGGCACTGAAGCTTTCTTT. Encoded protein: CASSLRQGGTEAFF.

The V call is TRBV3-1 (or the pseudogene TRBV3-2), the J call TRBJ2-7; a weak D match, TRBD1 (5 bases). Trimming shortened V by 5 bases and J by 2 bases, and 13 bases separated the two germline ends. This CDR3 is 14 amino acids long. The germline V gene has CDR1 LGHDT and CDR2 YNNKEL (reference sequence). The CDR3 protein is CASSSEGVTYEQYF. The CDR3 DNA is TGTGCCAGCAGCTCGGAAGGGGTAACCTACGAGCAGTACTTC.

V usage is TRBV2 and J usage is TRBJ1-2; 7 bases map to TRBD1. After removal of 5 bases from V and 2 bases from J, the junction contained 2 bases not matched to a gene. CDR1 is SNHLY, CDR2 FYNNEI, per germline. This CDR3 is 13 amino acids long. The CDR3 loop reads CASSLGQNYGYTF. As DNA, the CDR3 is TGTGCCAGCAGTCTGGGACAGAACTATGGCTACACCTTC.

This clone was seen once. At the DNA level, this CDR3 is encoded by other sequences in the same sample as well. The V and J genes are TRBV19 and TRBJ2-3, with D possibly TRBD1 on 6 matching bases. CDR1 is LNHDA, CDR2 SQIVND, per germline (reference sequence). The CDR3 has 13 amino acids. Trimming took off 5 bases at V and 3 bases at J, with 9 bases between the two ends. As DNA, the CDR3 is TGTGCCAGTAGTCCCACAGGGACAGATACGCAGTATTTT. Protein sequence: CASSPTGTDTQYF.

V usage is TRBV7-2 and J usage is TRBJ2-7, with 8 positions matching TRBD2. Germline trimming cut 2 bases from V and 7 bases from J; bases unmatched to any gene: 19. The CDR3 runs 18 residues. The germline CDR1 and CDR2 sequences are SGHTA and FQGNSA. The CDR3 region has the DNA TGTGCCAGCAGCTTAACGGGTACCAGGTCAGCGGGAGTTAGGGAGCAGTACTTC. Encoded protein: CASSLTGTRSAGVREQYF.

This clone was seen more than once but under ten times. This sequence joins TRBV6-6 and TRBJ1-6; D is unresolved. Per the germline V gene, CDR1 is MNHNY and CDR2 is SVGAGI (reference sequence). Trimming left V 5 bases short and J 0 bases short, with 14 bases between. The CDR3 length is 17 residues. CDR3 sequence: CASSPNRGVSYNSPLHF. The CDR3 DNA is TGTGCCAGCAGTCCTAATCGAGGCGTCTCCTATAATTCACCCCTCCACTTT.

The table lists this clone with a few counts. The gene calls are TRBV28 and TRBJ1-4; a possible D gene is TRBD1 (5 bases). Germline CDR1 is MDHEN and CDR2 is SYDVKM. This CDR3 has 19 residues. Trimming stripped 3 bases from V and 2 bases from J, with 22 bases between. Written as DNA, the CDR3 is TGTGCCAGCAGTTTCCGGGACTTATTTTCGGTTTCGACTAATGAAAAACTGTTTTTT. It is translated as CASSFRDLFSVSTNEKLFF.

The genes are TRBV6-4 and TRBJ2-1; a weak D match, TRBD2 (7 bases). From germline, CDR1 is MRHNA and CDR2 SNTAGT. The V and J ends lost 2 bases and 6 bases respectively, with 14 bases between them. The CDR3 spans 15 residues. For the CDR3, the DNA is TGTGCCAGCAGTGACGGGGGCGGGAGTACCAATGAGCAGTTCTTC. Residues: CASSDGGGSTNEQFF.

The chain is built from TRBV19 and TRBJ1-4; unclear D gene. The CDR3 spans 13 residues. Germline V gives CDR1 LNHDA, CDR2 SQIVND (reference sequence). V was trimmed by 4 bases and J by 8 bases, leaving 11 bases between them. CDR3: CASSKNAREKLFF. CDR3 bases: TGTGCCAGTAGTAAGAATGCTCGGGAAAAACTGTTTTTT.

This clone was counted a single time. The chain employs TRBV7-2 and TRBJ2-3; D unclear. CDR3 length: 14 residues. V was clipped by 1 base and J by 6 bases, with 11 bases between them. The germline V gene has CDR1 SGHTA and CDR2 FQGNSA. Here the CDR3 reads CASSLGYASDTQYF. CDR3 bases: TGTGCCAGCAGCTTAGGCTATGCGAGCGATACGCAGTATTTT.

The chain is built from TRBV5-1 and TRBJ2-7; 8 bases line up with TRBD1. The CDR3 extends over 14 amino acids. Germline V lookup: CDR1 SGHRS, CDR2 YFSETQ. V lost 3 bases and J lost 2; bases outside the gene matches: 4. CDR3 nucleotide sequence: TGCGCCAGCAGCTACCAGGGGGCCACCTACGAGCAGTACTTC. Translating gives CASSYQGATYEQYF.